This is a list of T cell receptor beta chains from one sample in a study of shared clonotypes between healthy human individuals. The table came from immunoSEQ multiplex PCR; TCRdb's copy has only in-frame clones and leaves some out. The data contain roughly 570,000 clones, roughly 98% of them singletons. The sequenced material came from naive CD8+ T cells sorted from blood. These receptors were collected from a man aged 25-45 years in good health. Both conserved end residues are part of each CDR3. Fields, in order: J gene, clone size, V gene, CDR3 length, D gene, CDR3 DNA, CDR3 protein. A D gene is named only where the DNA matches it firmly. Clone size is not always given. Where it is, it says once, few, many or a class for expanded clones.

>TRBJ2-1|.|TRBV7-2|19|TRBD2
TGTGCCAGCAGCTCCCCTGGGGCGGGAGCCTTTCATTCCTACAATGAGCAGTTCTTC
CASSSPGAGAFHSYNEQFF
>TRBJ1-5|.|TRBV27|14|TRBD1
TGTGCCAGCGGACCGACAGGGAGCAATCAGCCCCAGCATTTT
CASGPTGSNQPQHF
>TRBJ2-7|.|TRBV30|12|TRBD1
TGTGCCTGGAGCTCAGGGGGCTACGAGCAGTACTTC
CAWSSGGYEQYF
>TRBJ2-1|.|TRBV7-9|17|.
TGTGCCAGCAGCTTATCAGCACAGGGAAAGACATCCAATGAGCAGTTCTTC
CASSLSAQGKTSNEQFF
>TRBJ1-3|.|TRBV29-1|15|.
TGCAGCGTTGAAAGGGGGGACATATCTGGAAACACCATATATTTT
CSVERGDISGNTIYF
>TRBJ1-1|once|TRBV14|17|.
TGTGCCAGCAGCCAAGAGGTAGGGGTTGACATGAACACTGAAGCTTTCTTT
CASSQEVGVDMNTEAFF
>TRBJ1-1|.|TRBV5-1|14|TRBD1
TGCGCCAGCAGCATTACCCGGGACAGGGAGGAAGCTTTCTTT
CASSITRDREEAFF
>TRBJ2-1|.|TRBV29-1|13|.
TGCAGCGTTGTTTGGGAGGATTACAATGAGCAGTTCTTC
CSVVWEDYNEQFF
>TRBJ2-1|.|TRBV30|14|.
TGTGCCTGTACAACAGGGATGCTCTACAATGAGCAGTTCTTC
CACTTGMLYNEQFF
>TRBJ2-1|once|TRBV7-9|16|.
TGTGCCAGCTTCTCACGCTCCTCCATCGAGGTCAATGAGCAGTTCTTC
CASFSRSSIEVNEQFF
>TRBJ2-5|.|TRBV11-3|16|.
TGTGCCAGCAGCTTAGAAGCGGGCCTAACCCAAGAGACCCAGTACTTC
CASSLEAGLTQETQYF
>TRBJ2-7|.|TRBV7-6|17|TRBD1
TGTGCCAGCAGCCTCGAGGGTGGACAGGCCATTGTTCGGGAGCAGTACTTC
CASSLEGGQAIVREQYF
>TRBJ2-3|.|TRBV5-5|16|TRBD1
TGTGCCAGCAGCCAAGGGACAGATTTTCCGGCAGATACGCAGTATTTT
CASSQGTDFPADTQYF
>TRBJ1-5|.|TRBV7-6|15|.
TGTGCCAGCAGTCGACACCTGAGGACGGATCAGCCCCAGCATTTT
CASSRHLRTDQPQHF
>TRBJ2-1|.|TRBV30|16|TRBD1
TGTGCCTCGAACGATGACAGGGGGAGCTCCTACAATGAGCAGTTCTTC
CASNDDRGSSYNEQFF
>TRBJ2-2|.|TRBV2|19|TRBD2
TGTGCCAGCAGTGATTTTTGGGGCGGCGGGAGGGCCGCCACCGGGGAGCTGTTTTTT
CASSDFWGGGRAATGELFF
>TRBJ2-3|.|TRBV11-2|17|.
TGTGCCAGCAGCTTAGATGGAAGGGGCCCCAGCACAGATACGCAGTATTTT
CASSLDGRGPSTDTQYF
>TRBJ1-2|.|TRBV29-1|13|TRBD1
TGCAGCGTTGGACTACAGGGGATCTATGGCTACACCTTC
CSVGLQGIYGYTF
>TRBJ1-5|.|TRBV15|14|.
TGTGCCACCAGCAGAGACAGGGGCAATCAGCCCCAGCATTTT
CATSRDRGNQPQHF
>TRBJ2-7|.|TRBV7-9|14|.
TGTGCCAGCAGCGGCGGACCCCTAGCCTACGAGCAGTACTTC
CASSGGPLAYEQYF
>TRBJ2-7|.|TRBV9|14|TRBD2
TGTGCCAGCAGCGTCCTAGCGGGGGACTACGAGCAGTACTTC
CASSVLAGDYEQYF
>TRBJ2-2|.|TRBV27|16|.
TGTGCCAGCAATACCAAACAGGGGGGGAGCACCGGGGAGCTGTTTTTT
CASNTKQGGSTGELFF
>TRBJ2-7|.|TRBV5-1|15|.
TGCGCCAGCAGCACCCTGGGCGCCAGCTCCTACGAGCAGTACTTC
CASSTLGASSYEQYF
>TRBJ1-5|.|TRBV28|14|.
TGTGCCAGCAGTTTAATTCGGAGCTATCAGCCCCAGCATTTT
CASSLIRSYQPQHF
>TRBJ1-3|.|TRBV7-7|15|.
TGTGCTAGCAGCTTAATCCATCGCAGGGTAAACACCATATATTTT
CASSLIHRRVNTIYF
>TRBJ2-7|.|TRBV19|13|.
TGTGCCAGTGAGGACTACCCGTCTCGGGAGCAGTACTTC
CASEDYPSREQYF
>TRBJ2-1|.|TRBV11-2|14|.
TGTGCCAGCAGCTTAGAGGACTTCGCAGATGAGCAGTTCTTC
CASSLEDFADEQFF
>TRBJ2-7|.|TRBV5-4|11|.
TGTGCCACTCTAGTCCAGGGCGAGCAGTACTTC
CATLVQGEQYF
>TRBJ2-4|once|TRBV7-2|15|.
TGTGCCAGCAGCTTAATTAGTGGGGCCAAAAACATTCAGTACTTC
CASSLISGAKNIQYF
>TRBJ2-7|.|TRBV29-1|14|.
TGCAGCGTTGAAGGGGGGGATCTAGGCTACGAGCAGTACTTC
CSVEGGDLGYEQYF
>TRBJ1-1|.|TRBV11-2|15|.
TGTGCCAGCAGCTCGGTCCGGGCGTTGAACACTGAAGCTTTCTTT
CASSSVRALNTEAFF
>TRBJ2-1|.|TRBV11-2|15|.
TGTGCCAGCAGCGGTCCGGGACTCCGGATAAATGAGCAGTTCTTC
CASSGPGLRINEQFF